The present TCR beta chain was sequenced within a study of CD8+ T cells in alopecia areata. In about five patients, CD4+ T cells were split by CD25+CD127- sorting. T lymphocytes (CD4+ and CD8+) were sorted from PBMCs. V was clipped by 7 bases and J by 8 bases, with 17 bases between them. There are 13 residues in the CDR3. Per germline, CDR1 MNHNY and CDR2 SVGAGI (reference sequence). On this clone itself: What it recognizes is unknown.

Extracted RNA was reverse transcribed into cDNA, the sequencing template. Sequenced by immunoSEQ multiplex PCR; TCRdb stores in-frame clones only, minus some. The repertoire consists of 37,000 or so clones, with around half occurring once and the leading ten covering about 1.8%. Study-level points and caveats: Lesional scalp, notably in alopecia totalis/universalis, had clonality above that of normal scalp.

The clonotype comes from a human donor with alopecia areata. What was sequenced was CD4+ Tregs sorted from blood. This chain links TRBV6-6 with TRBJ1-2; possibly TRBD1 for D (6 bases). The CDR3 protein is CASTLQGAPGYTF. DNA for the CDR3: TGTGCCAGCACCCTACAGGGCGCGCCGGGCTACACCTTC.